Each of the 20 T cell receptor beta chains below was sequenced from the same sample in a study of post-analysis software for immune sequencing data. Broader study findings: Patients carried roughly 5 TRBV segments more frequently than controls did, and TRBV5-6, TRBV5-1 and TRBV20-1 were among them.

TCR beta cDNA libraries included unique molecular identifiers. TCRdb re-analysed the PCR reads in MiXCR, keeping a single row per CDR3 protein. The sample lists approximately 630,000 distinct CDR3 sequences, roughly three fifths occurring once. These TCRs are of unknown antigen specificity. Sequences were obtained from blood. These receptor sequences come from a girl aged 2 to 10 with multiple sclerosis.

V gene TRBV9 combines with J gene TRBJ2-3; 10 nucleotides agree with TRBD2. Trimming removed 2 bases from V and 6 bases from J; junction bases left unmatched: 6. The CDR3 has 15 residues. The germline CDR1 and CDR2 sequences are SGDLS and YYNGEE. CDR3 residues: CASSVRSGGADTQYF. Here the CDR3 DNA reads TGTGCCAGCAGCGTTAGAAGCGGGGGGGCTGATACGCAGTATTTT.

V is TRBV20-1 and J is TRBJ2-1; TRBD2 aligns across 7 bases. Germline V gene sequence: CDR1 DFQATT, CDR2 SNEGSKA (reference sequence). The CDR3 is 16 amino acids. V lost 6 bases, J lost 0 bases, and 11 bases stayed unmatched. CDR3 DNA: TGCAGTGCGGACGGCCTAGCGGAAAGCTCCTACAATGAGCAGTTCTTC. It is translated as CSADGLAESSYNEQFF.

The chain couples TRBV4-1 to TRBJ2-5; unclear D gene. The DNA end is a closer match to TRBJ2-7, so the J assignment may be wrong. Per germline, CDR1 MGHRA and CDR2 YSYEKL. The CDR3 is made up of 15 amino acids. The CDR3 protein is CASSQDPTYTYEQYF. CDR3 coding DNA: TGCGCCAGCAGCCAAGATCCTACTTACACCTACGAGCAGTACTTC.

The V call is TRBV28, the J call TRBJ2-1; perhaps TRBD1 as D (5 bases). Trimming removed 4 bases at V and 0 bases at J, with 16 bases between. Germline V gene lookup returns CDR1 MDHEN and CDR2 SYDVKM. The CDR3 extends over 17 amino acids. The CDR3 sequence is CASSSLRQMSSYNEQFF. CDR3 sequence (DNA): TGTGCCAGCAGTTCATTGAGACAGATGAGCTCCTACAATGAGCAGTTCTTC.

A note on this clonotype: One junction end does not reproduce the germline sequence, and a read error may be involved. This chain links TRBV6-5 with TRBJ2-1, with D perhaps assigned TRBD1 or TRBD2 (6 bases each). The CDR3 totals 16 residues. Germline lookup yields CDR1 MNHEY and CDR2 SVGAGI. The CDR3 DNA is TGTGCCAGCAGTTACTCGATGGGACGGGGGCTCAATGAGCAGTTCTTT. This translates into CASSYSMGRGLNEQFF.

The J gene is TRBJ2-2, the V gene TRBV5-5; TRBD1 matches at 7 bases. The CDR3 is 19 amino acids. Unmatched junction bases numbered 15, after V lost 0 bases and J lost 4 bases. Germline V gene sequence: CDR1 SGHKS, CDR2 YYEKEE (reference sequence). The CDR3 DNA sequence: TGTGCCAGCAGCTTGGCGATAGGGGGCGCAAGGTCGGGCACCGGGGAGCTGTTTTTT. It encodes CASSLAIGGARSGTGELFF.

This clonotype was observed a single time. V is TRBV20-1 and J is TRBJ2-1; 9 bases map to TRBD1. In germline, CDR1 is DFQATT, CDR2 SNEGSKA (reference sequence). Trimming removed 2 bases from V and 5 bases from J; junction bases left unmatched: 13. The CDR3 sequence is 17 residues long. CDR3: CSARRSKPGTGNNEQFF. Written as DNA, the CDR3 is TGCAGTGCTAGACGCTCAAAACCCGGGACAGGGAACAATGAGCAGTTCTTC.

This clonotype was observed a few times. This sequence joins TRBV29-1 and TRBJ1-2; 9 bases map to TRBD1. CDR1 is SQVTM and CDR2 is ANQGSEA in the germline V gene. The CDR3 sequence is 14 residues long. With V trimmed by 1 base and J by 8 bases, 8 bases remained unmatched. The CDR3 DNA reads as TGCAGCGTTGAAGGGGACAGGGCGGGGTCCGGCTACACCTTC. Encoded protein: CSVEGDRAGSGYTF.

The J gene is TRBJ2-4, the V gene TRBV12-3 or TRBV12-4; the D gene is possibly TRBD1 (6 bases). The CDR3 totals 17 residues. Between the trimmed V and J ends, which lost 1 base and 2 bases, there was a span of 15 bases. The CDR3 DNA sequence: TGTGCCAGCAGTTTAGGGCGACAGGCCTCTACCAAAAACATTCAGTACTTC. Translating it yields CASSLGRQASTKNIQYF.

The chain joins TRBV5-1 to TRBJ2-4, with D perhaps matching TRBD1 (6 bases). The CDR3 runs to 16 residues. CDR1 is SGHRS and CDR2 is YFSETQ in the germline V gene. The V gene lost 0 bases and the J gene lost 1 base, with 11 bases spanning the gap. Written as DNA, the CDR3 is TGCGCCAGCAGCTTGGGAGGGGGAAGTGCCAAAAACATTCAGTACTTC. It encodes CASSLGGGSAKNIQYF. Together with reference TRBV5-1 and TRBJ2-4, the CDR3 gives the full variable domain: KAGVTQTPRYLIKTRGQQVTLSCSPISGHRSVSWYQQTPGQGLQFLFEYFSETQRNKGNFPGRFSGRQFSNSRSEMNVSTLELGDSALYLCASSLGGGSAKNIQYFGAGTRLSVL.

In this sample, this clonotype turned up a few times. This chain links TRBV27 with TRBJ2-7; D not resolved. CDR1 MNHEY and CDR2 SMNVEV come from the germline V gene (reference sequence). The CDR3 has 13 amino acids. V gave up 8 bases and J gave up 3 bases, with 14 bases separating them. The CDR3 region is CASGDGVLYEQYF. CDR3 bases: TGTGCCAGCGGTGACGGAGTACTCTACGAGCAGTACTTC.

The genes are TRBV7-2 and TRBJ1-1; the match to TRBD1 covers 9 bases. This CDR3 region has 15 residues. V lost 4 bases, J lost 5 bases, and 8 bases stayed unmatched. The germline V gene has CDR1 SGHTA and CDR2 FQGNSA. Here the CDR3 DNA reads TGTGCCAGCAGCTCCCCGAACAGGGGGCGGACTGAAGCTTTCTTT. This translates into CASSSPNRGRTEAFF. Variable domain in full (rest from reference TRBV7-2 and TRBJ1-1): GAGVSQSPSNKVTEKGKDVELRCDPISGHTALYWYRQSLGQGLEFLIYFQGNSAPDKSGLPSDRFSAERTGGSVSTLTIQRTQQEDSAVYLCASSSPNRGRTEAFFGQGTRLTVV.

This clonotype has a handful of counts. In DNA form, the CDR3 reads TGCAGTGCGCCCCGACTAGCGGGCCGCACAGATACGCAGTATTTT. It codes for CSAPRLAGRTDTQYF. The chain employs TRBV20-1 and TRBJ2-3, with 10 bases matching TRBD2. The germline gives CDR1 DFQATT, CDR2 SNEGSKA (reference sequence). CDR3 length: 15 amino acids. With 6 bases clipped from V and 1 base from J, the junction kept 7 bases outside the gene matches.

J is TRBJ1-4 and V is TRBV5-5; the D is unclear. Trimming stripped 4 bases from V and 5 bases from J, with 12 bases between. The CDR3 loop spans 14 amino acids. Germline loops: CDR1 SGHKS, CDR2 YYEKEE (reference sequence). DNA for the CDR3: TGTGCCAGCAGCCGGGCGAGCGGAAATGAAAAACTGTTTTTT. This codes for CASSRASGNEKLFF. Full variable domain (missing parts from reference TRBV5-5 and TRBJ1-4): DAGVTQSPTHLIKTRGQQVTLRCSPISGHKSVSWYQQVLGQGPQFIFQYYEKEERGRGNFPDRFSARQFPNYSSELNVNALLLGDSALYLCASSRASGNEKLFFGSGTQLSVL.

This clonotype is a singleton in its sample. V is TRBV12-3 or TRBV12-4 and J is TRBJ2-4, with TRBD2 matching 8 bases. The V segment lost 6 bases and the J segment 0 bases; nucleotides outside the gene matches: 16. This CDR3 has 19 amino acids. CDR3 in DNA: TGTGCCAGCAGCTCGAAGCGGGGGAACGACCTTCTAGCCAAAAACATTCAGTACTTC. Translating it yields CASSSKRGNDLLAKNIQYF.

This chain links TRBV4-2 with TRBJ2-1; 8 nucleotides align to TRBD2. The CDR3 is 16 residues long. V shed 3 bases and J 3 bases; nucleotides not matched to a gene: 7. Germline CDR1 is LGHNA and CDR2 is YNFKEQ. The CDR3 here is CASSQELAVGYNEQFF. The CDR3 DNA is TGTGCCAGCAGCCAGGAACTAGCGGTGGGCTACAATGAGCAGTTCTTC.

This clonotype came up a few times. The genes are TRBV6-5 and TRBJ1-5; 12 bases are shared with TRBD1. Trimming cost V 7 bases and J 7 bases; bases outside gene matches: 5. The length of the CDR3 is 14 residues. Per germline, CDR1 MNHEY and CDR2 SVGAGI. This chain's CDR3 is CASNWDRGRQPQHF. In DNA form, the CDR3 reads TGTGCCAGCAATTGGGACAGGGGGCGGCAGCCCCAGCATTTT.

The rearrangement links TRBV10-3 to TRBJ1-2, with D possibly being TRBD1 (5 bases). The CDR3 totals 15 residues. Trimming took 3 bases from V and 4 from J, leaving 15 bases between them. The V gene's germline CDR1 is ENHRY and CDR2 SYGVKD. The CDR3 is CAISESASGIYGYTF. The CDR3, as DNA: TGTGCCATCAGTGAATCTGCTTCAGGGATCTATGGCTACACCTTC.

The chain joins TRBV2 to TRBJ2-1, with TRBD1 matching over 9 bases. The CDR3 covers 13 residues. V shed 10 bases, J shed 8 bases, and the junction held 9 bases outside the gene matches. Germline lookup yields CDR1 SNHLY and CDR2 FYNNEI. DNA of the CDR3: TGTGCCAACAGGGGGCGCAGTCCGCATGAGCAGTTCTTC. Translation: CANRGRSPHEQFF.

CDR3: CASSQTASGNTEAFF. CDR3 in DNA: TGCGCCAGCAGCCAGACAGCGTCGGGGAACACTGAAGCTTTCTTT. The chain couples TRBV4-1 to TRBJ1-1; tentatively, D is TRBD1 (5 bases). Looked up from germline, CDR1 is MGHRA and CDR2 is YSYEKL. V lost 3 bases and J lost 1, with 12 bases in between. The CDR3 sequence is 15 residues long.